This TCR beta chain was sequenced during a study of blood T cell repertoires in COVID-19. Study-wide context: Nucleic acid was either cDNA or gDNA, and it came from T cells, B-cell-depleted T cells, or PBMCs.

Profiled with immunoSEQ multiplex PCR; TCRdb holds only in-frame clones, not every one. The top ten clones hold approximately 15% of a sample with around 180,000 clones, 60% to 85% of them seen once. The sample was peripheral blood. The TCR comes from a man aged 55 to 69 with active or convalescent COVID-19.

The CDR3 spells CASSTTGPALSGANVLTF. The CDR3 DNA sequence: TGTGCCAGCAGCACAACAGGGCCGGCTCTCTCTGGGGCCAACGTCCTGACTTTC. V is TRBV21-1 and J is TRBJ2-6; TRBD1, the D gene given by the table, was not confirmed from the DNA. TRBV21-1 is described as a pseudogene. The length of the CDR3 is 18 residues.